Given below is one T cell receptor (beta chain) in context. The record originates from a study of OX40 agonist ivuxolimab in advanced cancers. In germline, CDR1 is WSHSY, CDR2 SAAADI. The CDR3 covers 15 residues. The junction had 11 bases not matched to a gene; V was cut back by 6 bases and J by 5 bases. Assay: immunoSEQ multiplex PCR; the TCRdb copy retains only in-frame clones and omits some. This table holds some 40,000 clones, roughly 90% found once. The sequence was collected from an adult with an advanced solid tumor such as melanoma, head and neck, liver or kidney cancer. The V and J genes are TRBV10-2 and TRBJ2-5; TRBD2 matches at 8 bases. The specimen was CD4+ or CD8+ T cells sorted from blood, collected in a trial of the OX40 agonist ivuxolimab. DNA for the CDR3: TGCGCCAGCAGCCTCACTAGCGGAGCGTGGGAGACCCAGTACTTC. Residues: CASSLTSGAWETQYF.